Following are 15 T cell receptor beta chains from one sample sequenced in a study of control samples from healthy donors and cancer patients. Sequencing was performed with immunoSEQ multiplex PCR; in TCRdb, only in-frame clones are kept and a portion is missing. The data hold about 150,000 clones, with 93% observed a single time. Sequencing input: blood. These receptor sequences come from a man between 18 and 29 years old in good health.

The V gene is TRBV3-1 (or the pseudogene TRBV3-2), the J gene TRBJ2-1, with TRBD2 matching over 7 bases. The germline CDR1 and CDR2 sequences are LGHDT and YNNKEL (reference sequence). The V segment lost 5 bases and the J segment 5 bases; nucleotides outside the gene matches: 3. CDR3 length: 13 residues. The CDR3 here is CASSKGGHNEQFF. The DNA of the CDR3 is TGTGCCAGCAGCAAGGGAGGGCACAATGAGCAGTTCTTC.

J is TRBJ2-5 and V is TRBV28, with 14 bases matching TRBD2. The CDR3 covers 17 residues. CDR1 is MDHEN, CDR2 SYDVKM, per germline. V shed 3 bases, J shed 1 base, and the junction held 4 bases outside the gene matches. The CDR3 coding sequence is TGTGCCAGCAGTTTGGGACTAGCGGGAGTGATCCAAGAGACCCAGTACTTC. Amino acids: CASSLGLAGVIQETQYF.

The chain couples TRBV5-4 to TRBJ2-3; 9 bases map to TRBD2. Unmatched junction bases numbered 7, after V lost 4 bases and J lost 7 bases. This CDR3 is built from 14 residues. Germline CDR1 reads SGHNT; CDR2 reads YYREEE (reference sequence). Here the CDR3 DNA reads TGTGCCAGCAGCCCTCGGGCGGGGGGGTATACGCAGTATTTT. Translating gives CASSPRAGGYTQYF.

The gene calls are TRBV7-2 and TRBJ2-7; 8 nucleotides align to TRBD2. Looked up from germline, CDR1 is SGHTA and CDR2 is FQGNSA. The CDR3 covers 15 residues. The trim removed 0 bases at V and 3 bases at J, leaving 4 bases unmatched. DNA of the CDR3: TGTGCCAGCAGCTTAGCCCCCGGGACTAGCTACGAGCAGTACTTC. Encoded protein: CASSLAPGTSYEQYF.

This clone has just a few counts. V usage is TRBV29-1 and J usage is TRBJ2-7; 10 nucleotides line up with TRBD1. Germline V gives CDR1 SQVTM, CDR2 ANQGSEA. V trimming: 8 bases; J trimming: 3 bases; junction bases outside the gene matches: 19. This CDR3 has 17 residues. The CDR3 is CSFYEASGTGVNYEQYF. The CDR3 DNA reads TGCAGCTTTTACGAAGCGTCCGGGACAGGGGTCAACTACGAGCAGTACTTC.

The CDR3 nucleotides are TGTGCCAGCAGCTTATGGGGGGTCCATCAGCCCCAGCATTTT. This translates into CASSLWGVHQPQHF. The chain is built from TRBV7-2 and TRBJ1-5, with D possibly TRBD1 on 5 matching bases. In germline, CDR1 is SGHTA, CDR2 FQGNSA. The CDR3 has 14 residues. Between the trimmed V and J ends, which lost 2 bases and 5 bases, there was a span of 10 bases.

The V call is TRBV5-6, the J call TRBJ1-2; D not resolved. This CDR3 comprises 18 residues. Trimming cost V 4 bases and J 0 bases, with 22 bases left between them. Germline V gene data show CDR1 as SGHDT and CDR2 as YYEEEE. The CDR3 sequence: CASSRDPQLRLANYGYTF. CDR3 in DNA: TGTGCCAGCAGCCGTGACCCACAGTTGCGATTAGCTAACTATGGCTACACCTTC.

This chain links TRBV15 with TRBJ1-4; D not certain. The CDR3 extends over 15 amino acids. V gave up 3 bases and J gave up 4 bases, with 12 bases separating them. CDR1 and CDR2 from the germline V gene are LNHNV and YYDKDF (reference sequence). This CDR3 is CATSSGANSNEKLFF. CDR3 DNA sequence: TGTGCCACCAGCAGTGGAGCCAATAGTAATGAAAAACTGTTTTTT.

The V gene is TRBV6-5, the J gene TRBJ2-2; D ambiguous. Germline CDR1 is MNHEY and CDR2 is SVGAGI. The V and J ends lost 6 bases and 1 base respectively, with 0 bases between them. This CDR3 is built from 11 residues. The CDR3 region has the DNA TGTGCCAGCAGGAACACCGGGGAGCTGTTTTTT. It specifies CASRNTGELFF.

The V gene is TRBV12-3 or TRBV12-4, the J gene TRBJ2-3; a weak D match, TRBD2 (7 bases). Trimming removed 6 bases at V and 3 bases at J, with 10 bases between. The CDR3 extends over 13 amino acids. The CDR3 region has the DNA TGTGCCAGCAGCGGGGGGCCGACAGATACGCAGTATTTT. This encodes CASSGGPTDTQYF.

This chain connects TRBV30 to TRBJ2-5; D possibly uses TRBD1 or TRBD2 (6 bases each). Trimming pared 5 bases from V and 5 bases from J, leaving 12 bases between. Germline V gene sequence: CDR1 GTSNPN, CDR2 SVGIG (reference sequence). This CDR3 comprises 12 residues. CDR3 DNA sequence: TGTGCCTGGGGGGGGCTGTGGGAGACCCAGTACTTC. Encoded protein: CAWGGLWETQYF.

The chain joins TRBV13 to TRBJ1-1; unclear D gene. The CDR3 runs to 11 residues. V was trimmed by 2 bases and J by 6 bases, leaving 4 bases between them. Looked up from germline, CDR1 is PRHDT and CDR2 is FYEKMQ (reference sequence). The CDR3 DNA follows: TGTGCCAGCAGCTTAACGGCTGAAGCTTTCTTT. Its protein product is CASSLTAEAFF.

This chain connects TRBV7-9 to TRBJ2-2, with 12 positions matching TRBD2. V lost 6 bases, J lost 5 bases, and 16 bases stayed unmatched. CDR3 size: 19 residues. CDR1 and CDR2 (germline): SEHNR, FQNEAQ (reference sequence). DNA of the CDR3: TGTGCCAGCAGTACGTCAACTAGCGGGAGGTTATTAGAGACCGGGGAGCTGTTTTTT. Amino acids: CASSTSTSGRLLETGELFF.

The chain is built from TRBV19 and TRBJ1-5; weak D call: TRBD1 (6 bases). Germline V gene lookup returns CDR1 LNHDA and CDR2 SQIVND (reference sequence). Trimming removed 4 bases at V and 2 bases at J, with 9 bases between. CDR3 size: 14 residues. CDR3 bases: TGTGCCAGTAGTACAGGGGTTGGCAATCAGCCCCAGCATTTT. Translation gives CASSTGVGNQPQHF.

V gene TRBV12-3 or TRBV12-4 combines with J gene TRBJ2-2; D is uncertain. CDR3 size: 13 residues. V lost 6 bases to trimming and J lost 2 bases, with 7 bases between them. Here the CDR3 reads CASRVLNTGELFF. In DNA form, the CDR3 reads TGTGCCAGCAGAGTTTTAAACACCGGGGAGCTGTTTTTT.